The clone carrying this TCR beta chain was counted at least ten times. Its antigen remains unknown. CDR1 and CDR2 (germline): LNHDA, SQIVND (reference sequence). With 9 bases clipped from V and 5 bases from J, the junction kept 3 bases outside the gene matches. The CDR3 contains 13 residues. Expressed TCRB transcripts were sequenced because the isolated RNA had all been reverse transcribed beforehand. Assay: immunoSEQ multiplex PCR; the TCRdb copy retains only in-frame clones and omits some. Of approximately 90,000 clones listed, around a third are singletons. This sample is part of a study of beta chain features in type 1 diabetes. General study results and limits: With patients and controls alike, PCR might favor shorter templates to an equal degree. Using cDNA template may skew counts toward highly expressing activated cells. For type 1 diabetes patients, VDJ junctions showed fewer insertions and more deletions.

The gene calls are TRBV19 and TRBJ1-6, with TRBD1 matching over 8 bases. This sequence originates from a young woman in good health. The sequenced sample consisted of stem cell memory CD4+ T cells from blood. The CDR3 loop reads CARATGDNSPLHF. DNA of the CDR3: TGTGCCAGGGCGACAGGGGATAATTCACCCCTCCACTTT.